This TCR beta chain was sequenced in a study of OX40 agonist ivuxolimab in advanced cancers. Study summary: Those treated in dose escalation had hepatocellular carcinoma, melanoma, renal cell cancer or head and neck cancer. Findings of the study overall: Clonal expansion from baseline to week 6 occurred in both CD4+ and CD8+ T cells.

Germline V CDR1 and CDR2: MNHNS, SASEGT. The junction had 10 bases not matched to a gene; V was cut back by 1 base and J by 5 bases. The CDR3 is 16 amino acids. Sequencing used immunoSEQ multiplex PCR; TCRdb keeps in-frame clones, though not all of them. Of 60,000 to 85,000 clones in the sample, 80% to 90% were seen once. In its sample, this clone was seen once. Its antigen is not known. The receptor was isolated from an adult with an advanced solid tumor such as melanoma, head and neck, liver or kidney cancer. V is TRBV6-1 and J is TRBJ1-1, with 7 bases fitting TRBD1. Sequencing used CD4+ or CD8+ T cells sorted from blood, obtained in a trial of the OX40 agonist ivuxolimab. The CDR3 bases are TGTGCCAGCAGTGAAGGGGGAGGGGGCCGGCGAACTGAAGCTTTCTTT. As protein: CASSEGGGGRRTEAFF.